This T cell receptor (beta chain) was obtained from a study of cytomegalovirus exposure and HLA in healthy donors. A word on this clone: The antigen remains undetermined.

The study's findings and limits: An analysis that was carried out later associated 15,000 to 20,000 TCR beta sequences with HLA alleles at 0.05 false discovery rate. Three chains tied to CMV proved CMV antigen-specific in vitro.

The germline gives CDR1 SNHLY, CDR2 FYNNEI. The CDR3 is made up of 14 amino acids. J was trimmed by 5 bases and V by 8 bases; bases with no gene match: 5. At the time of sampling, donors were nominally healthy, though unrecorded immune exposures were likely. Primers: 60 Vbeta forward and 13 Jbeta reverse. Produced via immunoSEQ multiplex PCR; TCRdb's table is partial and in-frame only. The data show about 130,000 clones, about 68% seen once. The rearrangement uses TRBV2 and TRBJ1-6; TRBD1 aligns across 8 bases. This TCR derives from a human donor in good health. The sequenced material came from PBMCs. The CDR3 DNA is TGTGCCAGCGGGGAGACAGGGGATAATTCACCCCTCCACTTT. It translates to CASGETGDNSPLHF.